This TCR beta chain was observed in a study of beta chain features in type 1 diabetes. Study outcomes and limitations: Shortening that was moderate but significant affected the TCRB CDR3s of Type 1 diabetes patients in all four CD4+ subsets. Any role of HLA type in TCRB rearrangement remained unresolved here.

All of the isolated RNA was reverse transcribed, so expressed TCRB transcripts were sequenced. The method was immunoSEQ multiplex PCR; TCRdb's version includes in-frame clones alone and lacks a portion of them. The sample has more than 100,000 clones, roughly 28% seen once. In this sample, this clone turned up a few times. The antigen is not known. The source material was central memory CD4+ T cells from blood. The clonotype comes from a woman under 30 with type 1 diabetes.

Here the CDR3 reads CASSREGAYEQYV. CDR3 nucleotides: TGTGCCAGCAGCCGAGAGGGAGCCTACGAGCAGTACGTC. V and J are TRBV2 and TRBJ2-7; D possibly corresponds to TRBD2 (5 bases). This CDR3 spans 13 amino acids. The germline CDR1 and CDR2 sequences are SNHLY and FYNNEI. V was shortened by 6 bases and J by 2 bases, with 11 bases between the two germline ends.